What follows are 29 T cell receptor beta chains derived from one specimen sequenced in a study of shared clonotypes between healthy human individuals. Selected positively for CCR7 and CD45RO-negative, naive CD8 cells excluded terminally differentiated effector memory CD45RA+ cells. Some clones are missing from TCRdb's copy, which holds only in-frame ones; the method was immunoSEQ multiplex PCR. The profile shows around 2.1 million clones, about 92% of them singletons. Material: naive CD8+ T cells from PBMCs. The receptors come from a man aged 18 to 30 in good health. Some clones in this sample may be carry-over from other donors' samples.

CDR3 coding DNA: TGTGCCAGCAGCCATAGCGACAATGAGCAGTTCTTC. The encoded protein is CASSHSDNEQFF. This rearrangement joins TRBV14 to TRBJ2-1; a possible D gene is TRBD2 (5 bases). CDR1 is SGHDN, CDR2 FVKESK, per germline. V was clipped by 3 bases and J by 5 bases, with 5 bases between them. The CDR3 extends over 12 amino acids.

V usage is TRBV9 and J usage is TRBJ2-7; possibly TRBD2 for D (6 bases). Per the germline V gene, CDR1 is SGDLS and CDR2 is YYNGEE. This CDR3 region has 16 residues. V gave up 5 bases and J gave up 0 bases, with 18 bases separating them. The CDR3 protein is CASSPSPNSGSYEQYF. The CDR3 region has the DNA TGTGCCAGCAGTCCATCCCCGAATAGCGGCTCCTACGAGCAGTACTTC.

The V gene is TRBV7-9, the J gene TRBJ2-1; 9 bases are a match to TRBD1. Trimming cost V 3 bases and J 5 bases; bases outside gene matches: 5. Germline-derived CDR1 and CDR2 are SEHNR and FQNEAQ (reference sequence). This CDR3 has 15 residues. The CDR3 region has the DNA TGTGCCAGCAGCTTCGGACAGGGGCCCAACAATGAGCAGTTCTTC. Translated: CASSFGQGPNNEQFF.

CDR3 loop: CASSWKDSSITGYTF. CDR3 sequence (DNA): TGCGCCAGCAGCTGGAAAGACAGTTCCATTACTGGCTACACCTTC. The chain employs TRBV5-1 and TRBJ1-2; D possibly corresponds to TRBD1 (5 bases). CDR3 length: 15 amino acids. The germline CDR1 and CDR2 sequences are SGHRS and YFSETQ. V lost 3 bases and J lost 7, with 19 bases in between.

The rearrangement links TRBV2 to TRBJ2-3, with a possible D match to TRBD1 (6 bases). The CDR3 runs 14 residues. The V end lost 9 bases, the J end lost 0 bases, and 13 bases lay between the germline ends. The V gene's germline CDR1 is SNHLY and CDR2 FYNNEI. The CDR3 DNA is TGTGCCAGTCTACAGGGTTACAGCACAGATACGCAGTATTTT. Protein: CASLQGYSTDTQYF. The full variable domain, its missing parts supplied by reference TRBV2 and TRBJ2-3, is EPEVTQTPSHQVTQMGQEVILRCVPISNHLYFYWYRQILGQKVEFLVSFYNNEISEKSEIFDDQFSVERPDGSNFTLKIRSTKLEDSAMYFCASLQGYSTDTQYFGPGTRLTVL.

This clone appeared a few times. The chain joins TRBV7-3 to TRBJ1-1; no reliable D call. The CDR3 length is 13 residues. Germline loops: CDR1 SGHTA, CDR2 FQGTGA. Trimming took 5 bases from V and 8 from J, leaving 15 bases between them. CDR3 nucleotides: TGTGCCAGCAGCATCAACCCTTACAAAGAAGCTTTCTTT. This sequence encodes CASSINPYKEAFF.

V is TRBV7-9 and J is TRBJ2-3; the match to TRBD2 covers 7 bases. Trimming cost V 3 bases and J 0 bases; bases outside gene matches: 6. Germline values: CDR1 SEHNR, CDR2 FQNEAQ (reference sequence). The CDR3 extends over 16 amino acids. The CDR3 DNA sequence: TGTGCCAGCAGCTTTCGGGCGGGGGATAGCACAGATACGCAGTATTTT. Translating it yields CASSFRAGDSTDTQYF.

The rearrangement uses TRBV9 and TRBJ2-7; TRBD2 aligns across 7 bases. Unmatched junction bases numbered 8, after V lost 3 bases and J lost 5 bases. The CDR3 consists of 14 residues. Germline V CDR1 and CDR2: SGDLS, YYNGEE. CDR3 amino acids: CASSGSGNLDEQYF. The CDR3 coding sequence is TGTGCCAGCAGCGGCAGCGGGAACCTCGACGAGCAGTACTTC. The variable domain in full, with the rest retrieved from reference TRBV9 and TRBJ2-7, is DSGVTQTPKHLITATGQRVTLRCSPRSGDLSVYWYQQSLDQGLQFLIQYYNGEERAKGNILERFSAQQFPDLHSELNLSSLELGDSALYFCASSGSGNLDEQYFGPGTRLTVT.

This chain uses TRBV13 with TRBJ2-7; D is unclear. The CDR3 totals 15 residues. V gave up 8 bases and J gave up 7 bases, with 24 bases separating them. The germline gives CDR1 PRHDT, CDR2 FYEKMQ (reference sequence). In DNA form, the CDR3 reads TGTGCCAGCCGAATGCTAAGGGCAGAGGCGCGGGAGCAGTACTTC. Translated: CASRMLRAEAREQYF. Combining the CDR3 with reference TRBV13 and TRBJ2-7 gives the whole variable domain AAGVIQSPRHLIKEKRETATLKCYPIPRHDTVYWYQQGPGQDPQFLISFYEKMQSDKGSIPDRFSAQQFSDYHSELNMSSLELGDSALYFCASRMLRAEAREQYFGPGTRLTVT.

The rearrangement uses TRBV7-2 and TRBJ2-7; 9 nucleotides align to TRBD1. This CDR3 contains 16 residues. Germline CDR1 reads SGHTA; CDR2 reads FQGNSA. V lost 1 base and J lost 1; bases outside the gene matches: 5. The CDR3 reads CASSLGGQGRSYEQYF. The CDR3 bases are TGTGCCAGCAGCTTAGGCGGACAGGGGCGATCCTACGAGCAGTACTTC.

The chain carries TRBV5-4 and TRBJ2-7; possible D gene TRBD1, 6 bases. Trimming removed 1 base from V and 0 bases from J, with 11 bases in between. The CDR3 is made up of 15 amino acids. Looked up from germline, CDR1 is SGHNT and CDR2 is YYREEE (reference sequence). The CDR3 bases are TGTGCCAGCAGCTTGTTCGGGACACTCTCCTACGAGCAGTACTTC. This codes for CASSLFGTLSYEQYF.

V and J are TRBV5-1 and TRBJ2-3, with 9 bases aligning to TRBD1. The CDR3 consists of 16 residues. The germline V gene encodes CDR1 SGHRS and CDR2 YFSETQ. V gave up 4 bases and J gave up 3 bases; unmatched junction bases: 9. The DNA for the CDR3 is TGCGCCAGCAGCGGATCCCGGGACAGGGAAACAGATACGCAGTATTTT. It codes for CASSGSRDRETDTQYF. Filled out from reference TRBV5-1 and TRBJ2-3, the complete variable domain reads KAGVTQTPRYLIKTRGQQVTLSCSPISGHRSVSWYQQTPGQGLQFLFEYFSETQRNKGNFPGRFSGRQFSNSRSEMNVSTLELGDSALYLCASSGSRDRETDTQYFGPGTRLTVL.

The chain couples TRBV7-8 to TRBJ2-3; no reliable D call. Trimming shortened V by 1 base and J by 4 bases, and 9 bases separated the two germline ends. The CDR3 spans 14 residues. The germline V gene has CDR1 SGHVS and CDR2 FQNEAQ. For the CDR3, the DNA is TGTGCCAGCAGCTTAGTCACGGGTCCAGATACGCAGTATTTT. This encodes CASSLVTGPDTQYF.

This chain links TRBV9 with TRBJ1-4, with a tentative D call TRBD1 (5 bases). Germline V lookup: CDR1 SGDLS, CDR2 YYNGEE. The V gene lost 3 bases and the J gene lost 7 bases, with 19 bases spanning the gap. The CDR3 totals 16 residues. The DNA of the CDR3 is TGTGCCAGCAGCGACCGAGAGGGGTCCAGCTCTGAAAAACTGTTTTTT. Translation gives CASSDREGSSSEKLFF. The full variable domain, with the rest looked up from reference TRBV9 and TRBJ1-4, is DSGVTQTPKHLITATGQRVTLRCSPRSGDLSVYWYQQSLDQGLQFLIQYYNGEERAKGNILERFSAQQFPDLHSELNLSSLELGDSALYFCASSDREGSSSEKLFFGSGTQLSVL.

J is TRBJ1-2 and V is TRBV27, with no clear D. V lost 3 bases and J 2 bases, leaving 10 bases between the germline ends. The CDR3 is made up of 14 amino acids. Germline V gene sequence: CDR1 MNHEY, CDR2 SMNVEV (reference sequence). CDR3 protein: CASSLGRLNYGYTF. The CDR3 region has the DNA TGTGCCAGCAGTTTGGGCAGACTGAACTATGGCTACACCTTC.

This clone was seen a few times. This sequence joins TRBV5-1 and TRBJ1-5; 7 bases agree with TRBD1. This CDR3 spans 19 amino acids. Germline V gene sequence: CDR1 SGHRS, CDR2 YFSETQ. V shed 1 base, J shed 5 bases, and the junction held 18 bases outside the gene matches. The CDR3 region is CASSLPDPDALQGDQPQHF. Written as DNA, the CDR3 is TGCGCCAGCAGCTTGCCCGACCCGGATGCACTCCAGGGGGATCAGCCCCAGCATTTT.

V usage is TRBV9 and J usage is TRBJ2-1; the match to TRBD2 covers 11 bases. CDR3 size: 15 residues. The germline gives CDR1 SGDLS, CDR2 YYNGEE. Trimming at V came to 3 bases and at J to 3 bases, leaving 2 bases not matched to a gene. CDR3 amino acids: CASSGTSGGYNEQFF. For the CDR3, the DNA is TGTGCCAGCAGCGGAACTAGCGGGGGCTACAATGAGCAGTTCTTC.

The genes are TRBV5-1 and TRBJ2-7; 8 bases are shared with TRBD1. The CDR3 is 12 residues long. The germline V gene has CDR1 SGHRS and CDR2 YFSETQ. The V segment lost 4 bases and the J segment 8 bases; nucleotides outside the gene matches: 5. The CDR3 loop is CASSPDRVKQYF. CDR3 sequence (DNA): TGCGCCAGCAGCCCGGACAGGGTGAAGCAGTACTTC.

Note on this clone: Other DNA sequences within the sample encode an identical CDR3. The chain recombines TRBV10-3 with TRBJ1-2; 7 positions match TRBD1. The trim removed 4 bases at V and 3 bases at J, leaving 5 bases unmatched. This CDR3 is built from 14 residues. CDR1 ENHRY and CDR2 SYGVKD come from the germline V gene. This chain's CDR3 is CAISGAGGDYGYTF. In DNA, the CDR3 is TGTGCCATCAGTGGGGCAGGGGGAGACTATGGCTACACCTTC.

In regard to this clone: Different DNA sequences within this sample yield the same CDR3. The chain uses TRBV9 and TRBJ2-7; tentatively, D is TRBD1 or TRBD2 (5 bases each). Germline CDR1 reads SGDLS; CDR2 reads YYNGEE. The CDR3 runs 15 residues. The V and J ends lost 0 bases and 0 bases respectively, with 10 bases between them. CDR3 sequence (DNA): TGTGCCAGCAGCGTAGGGGGGATTAGCTCCTACGAGCAGTACTTC. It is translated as CASSVGGISSYEQYF.

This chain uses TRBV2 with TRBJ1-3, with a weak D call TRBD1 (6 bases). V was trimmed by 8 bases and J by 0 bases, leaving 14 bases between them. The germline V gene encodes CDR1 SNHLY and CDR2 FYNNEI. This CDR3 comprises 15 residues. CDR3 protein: CASGNRDTSGNTIYF. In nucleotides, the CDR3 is TGTGCCAGCGGGAACCGGGACACCTCTGGAAACACCATATATTTT.

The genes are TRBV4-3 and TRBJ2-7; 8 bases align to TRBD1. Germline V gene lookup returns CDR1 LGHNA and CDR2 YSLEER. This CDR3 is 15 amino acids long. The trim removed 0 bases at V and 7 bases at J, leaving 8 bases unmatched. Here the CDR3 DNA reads TGCGCCAGCAGCCAAGATTTTGCAGGGGGCTGGGAGCAGTACTTC. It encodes CASSQDFAGGWEQYF.

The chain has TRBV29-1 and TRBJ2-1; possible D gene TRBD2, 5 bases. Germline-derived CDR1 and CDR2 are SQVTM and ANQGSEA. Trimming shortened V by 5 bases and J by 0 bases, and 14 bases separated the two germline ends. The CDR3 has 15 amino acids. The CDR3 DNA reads TGCAGCGTTCAAACGGGATTCAGCTCCTACAATGAGCAGTTCTTC. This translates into CSVQTGFSSYNEQFF.

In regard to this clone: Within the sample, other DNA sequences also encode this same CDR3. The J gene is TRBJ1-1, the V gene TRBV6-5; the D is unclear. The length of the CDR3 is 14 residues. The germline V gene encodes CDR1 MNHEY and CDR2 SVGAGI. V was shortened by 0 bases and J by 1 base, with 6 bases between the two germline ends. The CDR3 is CASSYSRANTEAFF. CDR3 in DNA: TGTGCCAGCAGTTACTCTCGGGCGAACACTGAAGCTTTCTTT.

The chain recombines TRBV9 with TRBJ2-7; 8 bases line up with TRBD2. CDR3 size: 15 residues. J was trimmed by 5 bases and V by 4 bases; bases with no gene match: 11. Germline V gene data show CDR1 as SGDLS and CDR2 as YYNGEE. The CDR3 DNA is TGTGCCAGCAGCCCATCGGGAGGGCATAAGGACGAGCAGTACTTC. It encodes CASSPSGGHKDEQYF.

The CDR3 loop is CASSTQQGLASSRTQYF. The CDR3 DNA reads TGTGCCAGCAGTACACAGCAGGGACTAGCGTCGAGTCGGACCCAGTACTTC. The chain recombines TRBV27 with TRBJ2-5, with 10 bases fitting TRBD2. The CDR3 has 17 amino acids. The germline V gene encodes CDR1 MNHEY and CDR2 SMNVEV (reference sequence). V lost 5 bases to trimming and J lost 7 bases; unmatched junction nucleotides: 16.

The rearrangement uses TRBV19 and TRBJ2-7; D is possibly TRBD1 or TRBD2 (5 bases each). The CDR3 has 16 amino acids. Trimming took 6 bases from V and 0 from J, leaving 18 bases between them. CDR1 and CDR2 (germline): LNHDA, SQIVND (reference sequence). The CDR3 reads CASRKIRDGSSYEQYF. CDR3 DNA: TGTGCCAGTAGGAAGATCCGGGACGGTAGCTCCTACGAGCAGTACTTC.

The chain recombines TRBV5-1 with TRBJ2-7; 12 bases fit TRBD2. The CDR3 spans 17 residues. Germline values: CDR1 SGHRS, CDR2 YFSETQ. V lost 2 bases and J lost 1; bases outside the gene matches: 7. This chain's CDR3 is CASSFTTGLAGSYEQYF. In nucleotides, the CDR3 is TGCGCCAGCAGCTTTACCACCGGACTAGCGGGATCCTACGAGCAGTACTTC. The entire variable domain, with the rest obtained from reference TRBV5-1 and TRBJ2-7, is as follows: KAGVTQTPRYLIKTRGQQVTLSCSPISGHRSVSWYQQTPGQGLQFLFEYFSETQRNKGNFPGRFSGRQFSNSRSEMNVSTLELGDSALYLCASSFTTGLAGSYEQYFGPGTRLTVT.

The CDR3 DNA reads as TGTGCCAGCAGTTACGGGCAAAGCGGGAGGGGGTACGAGCAGTACTTC. It yields the protein CASSYGQSGRGYEQYF. The rearrangement uses TRBV6-5 and TRBJ2-7; 10 positions match TRBD2. Trimming at V came to 2 bases and at J to 4 bases, leaving 8 bases not matched to a gene. The CDR3 totals 16 residues. In germline, CDR1 is MNHEY, CDR2 SVGAGI.